The sequence of this TCR beta chain was determined in a study of blood T cell repertoires in COVID-19. On the study more broadly: Sites in the United States, Italy and Spain provided acute and convalescent COVID-19 samples. PBMCs, B-cell-depleted T cells, or T cells were the source of the cDNA or gDNA that made up the material.

Authors' data handling: Reference gene primer amplification yielded estimated nucleated cell counts. Sequencing used immunoSEQ multiplex PCR; TCRdb keeps in-frame clones, though not all of them. That table gives V, J and clone size, and the DNA gave D and trimming. The profile covers roughly 300,000 clones, with roughly 86% appearing a single time and less than 2% taken by the ten largest. Followed over time, Seattle patients had been enrolled while infection was active. V lost 3 bases, J lost 6 bases, and 8 bases lay in between. The CDR3 consists of 12 residues. From germline, CDR1 is MNHNS and CDR2 SASEGT.

This receptor was taken from a woman aged 30 to 39 with COVID-19, enrolled during active disease. This sequence joins TRBV6-1 and TRBJ1-1; D possibly corresponds to TRBD1 (5 bases). The sample taken for sequencing was peripheral blood. In DNA form, the CDR3 reads TGTGCCAGCAGTGATATCAGGGCTGAAGCTTTCTTT. Its protein is CASSDIRAEAFF.